This TCR beta chain is drawn from a study of response to subunit inactivated influenza vaccine. Study conclusions and caveats: Only a handful of new T cells, the authors suggested, are recruited with each seasonal influenza vaccination.

TCRdb ran MiXCR on the RT-PCR reads and lists one entry per CDR3 protein. The table includes under 800,000 distinct CDR3 sequences, approximately 15% detected once. The ends were cut back, 2 bases at V and 9 bases at J, with 14 bases in the middle. CDR3 size: 15 residues. The V gene's germline CDR1 is MNHEY and CDR2 SVGAGI. Points on this clonotype: The antigen is not known.

The chain links TRBV6-5 to TRBJ1-6; weak D call: TRBD1 (6 bases). This receptor was taken from a man aged 50-59 years who received an inactivated influenza vaccine. Source: PBMCs from blood, taken 14 to 15 days before vaccination. The DNA for the CDR3 is TGTGCCAGCAGTTACGGGGGGGCAGGGTTTTCACCCCTCCACTTT. Translating it yields CASSYGGAGFSPLHF.